This TCR beta chain was observed in a study of human T cells and chemical hapten exposure. This clonotype has a count of ten or more. The library labeled individual cDNA molecules by adding unique molecular identifiers to them. TCRdb analysed the RACE reads with MiXCR anew, one entry per CDR3 protein. The data hold 85,000 to 100,000 distinct CDR3 sequences, with roughly 27% observed a single time. V lost 5 bases, J lost 6 bases, and 5 bases lay in between. This CDR3 spans 11 amino acids. Per the germline V gene, CDR1 is MDHEN and CDR2 is SYDVKM. Time point given: patch test 3, about 24 weeks after DPC sensitization. The treatment was: therapeutic diphenylcyclopropenone sensitization with weekly scalp DPC. Donors, patients with alopecia ranging from 18 to 70 years old and judged suitable for DPC, provided samples.

The input for sequencing was whole blood, taken in connection with sensitization to the hapten diphenylcyclopropenone (DPC). The TCR sequence derives from a man aged 35 to 55 with alopecia areata. Some clones in this sample may be carry-over from other donors' samples. The chain uses TRBV28 and TRBJ2-1; D is perhaps TRBD1 (5 bases). The CDR3 here is CASSRGNEQFF. CDR3 coding DNA: TGTGCCAGCAGTAGGGGCAATGAGCAGTTCTTC.